This T cell receptor (beta chain) stems from a study of blood T cell repertoires in COVID-19. Study at large: PBMCs, B-cell-depleted T cells, or T cells were the source of the cDNA or gDNA that made up the material.

The V end was cut by 0 bases, the J end by 7 bases, with 14 bases between. The length of the CDR3 is 15 residues. Germline values: CDR1 SGDLS, CDR2 YYNGEE. How the authors handled the data: It was from reference gene primer amplification that nucleated cell counts were estimated. Profiling relied on immunoSEQ multiplex PCR, and the TCRdb table lists in-frame clones only, not all of them. The V and J calls and clone size were taken over from that table, and D and trimming were inferred from the DNA. This table has roughly 79,000 clones, 65% to 85% appearing once. V is TRBV9 and J is TRBJ1-5; no firm D call. The sequenced sample was peripheral blood. This TCR was sampled from a man in his fifties with acute or convalescent COVID-19. The CDR3, as DNA: TGTGCCAGCAGCGTAGCCGCGGGGAATGGACAGCCCCAGCATTTT. Amino acids: CASSVAAGNGQPQHF.